This passage covers 30 T cell receptor beta chains from one sample sequenced in a study of T cells in Graves' hyperthyroidism and ophthalmopathy. RNA transcripts yielded amplified TCR beta CDR3 regions. The TCR CDR3 was amplified in a first-round RT-PCR using the HTBI primer set. From the multiplex PCR reads, TCRdb called clonotypes with MiXCR, one entry per CDR3 protein. The sample lists 270,000 or so distinct CDR3 sequences, approximately 26% seen once, with 20% to 30% in the top ten. Sequencing input: blood. The receptor set was obtained from a man aged 35 to 55 with Graves' hyperthyroidism that later progressed to Graves' ophthalmopathy.

Ten or more counts support this clonotype. V gene TRBV12-5 combines with J gene TRBJ2-5; 7 bases map to TRBD2. The V segment lost 1 base and the J segment 5 bases; nucleotides outside the gene matches: 7. CDR1 LGHNT and CDR2 FRNRAP come from the germline V gene. The CDR3 extends over 15 amino acids. The DNA of the CDR3 is TGTGCTAGTGGTTTGGGAACACTAGCGTGGGAGACCCAGTACTTC. It translates to CASGLGTLAWETQYF.

The chain employs TRBV4-3 and TRBJ2-5, with D tentatively TRBD1 or TRBD2 (6 bases each). The germline V gene encodes CDR1 LGHNA and CDR2 YSLEER. The CDR3 consists of 16 residues. Trimming stripped 4 bases from V and 2 bases from J, with 17 bases between. Here the CDR3 DNA reads TGCGCCAGCAGCCCAGGGGTAGCGGCGGTGCAAGAGACCCAGTACTTC. Residues: CASSPGVAAVQETQYF.

This chain links TRBV6-5 with TRBJ1-2; D is ambiguous. The CDR3 runs to 14 residues. Per the germline V gene, CDR1 is MNHEY and CDR2 is SVGAGI. Trimming took 0 bases from V and 2 from J, leaving 7 bases between them. The CDR3 region has the DNA TGTGCCAGCAGTTACTCGGGCAGCAACTATGGCTACACCTTC. Translation: CASSYSGSNYGYTF.

The rearrangement joins TRBV2 to TRBJ2-2; D possibly corresponds to TRBD1 (6 bases). Germline assignment: CDR1 SNHLY and CDR2 FYNNEI. Trimming took 5 bases from V and 2 from J, leaving 9 bases between them. The CDR3 contains 14 residues. CDR3 coding DNA: TGTGCCAGCAGTTGGACAGACAACACCGGGGAGCTGTTTTTT. Amino acids: CASSWTDNTGELFF.

V is TRBV5-1 and J is TRBJ1-1, with 8 bases identical to TRBD1. V lost 6 bases and J lost 0; bases outside the gene matches: 4. CDR3 length: 14 residues. Germline V gives CDR1 SGHRS, CDR2 YFSETQ. CDR3 loop: CASTGQGLNTEAFF. In nucleotides, the CDR3 is TGCGCCAGCACCGGACAGGGCTTGAACACTGAAGCTTTCTTT.

This clonotype came up many times. The chain couples TRBV28 to TRBJ2-7; 9 bases are a match to TRBD2. The germline CDR1 and CDR2 sequences are MDHEN and SYDVKM. This CDR3 has 16 residues. V was pared by 5 bases and J by 2 bases, with 10 bases of the junction left unmatched. The CDR3 is CASSVRGSGRPYEQYF. The CDR3, as DNA: TGTGCCAGCAGTGTTCGTGGGAGCGGGAGGCCCTACGAGCAGTACTTC.

This clonotype was counted only a few times. The V and J genes are TRBV20-1 and TRBJ2-7; 7 nucleotides line up with TRBD2. From germline, CDR1 is DFQATT and CDR2 SNEGSKA (reference sequence). The junction had 9 bases not matched to a gene; V was cut back by 0 bases and J by 4 bases. The CDR3 contains 15 residues. The CDR3: CSAREGRAQTYEQYF. CDR3 coding DNA: TGCAGTGCTAGAGAGGGGAGGGCGCAGACTTACGAGCAGTACTTC.

At least ten counts were recorded for this clonotype. The V and J genes are TRBV7-4 and TRBJ1-1, with D perhaps matching TRBD1 (6 bases). The CDR3 runs 15 residues. Germline CDR1 is SGHVT and CDR2 is SQSDAQ. The V and J ends lost 4 bases and 1 base respectively, with 13 bases between them. In DNA, the CDR3 is TGTGCCAGCAGCTGGCCGGACAGACAGAACACTGAAGCTTTCTTT. Its protein product is CASSWPDRQNTEAFF.

CDR3 sequence reads: CASSYEQGRSGANVLTF. As DNA, the CDR3 is TGTGCCAGCAGTTACGAGCAGGGGCGTTCTGGGGCCAACGTCCTGACTTTC. The rearrangement joins TRBV6-2 or TRBV6-3 to TRBJ2-6; maybe TRBD1 (6 bases). The CDR3 runs to 17 residues. Germline lookup yields CDR1 MNHEY and CDR2 SVGEGT. Trimming took off 2 bases at V and 1 base at J, with 12 bases between the two ends.

This clonotype was recorded at least ten times. This chain uses TRBV5-1 with TRBJ1-1; weak D call: TRBD1 (6 bases). Trimming pared 0 bases from V and 0 bases from J, leaving 15 bases between. CDR3 length: 17 residues. The germline CDR1 and CDR2 sequences are SGHRS and YFSETQ. Written as DNA, the CDR3 is TGCGCCAGCAGCTTGGCCGCCGGGACACAAATGAACACTGAAGCTTTCTTT. The encoded protein is CASSLAAGTQMNTEAFF.

This clonotype was seen a handful of times. As DNA, the CDR3 is TGTGCCAGCAGCACTTCAGAGGTCCCTGGCTATGGCTACACCTTC. Translation: CASSTSEVPGYGYTF. The chain joins TRBV12-3 or TRBV12-4 to TRBJ1-2, with D unresolved. Between the trimmed V and J ends, which lost 6 bases and 4 bases, there was a span of 18 bases. The CDR3 runs to 15 residues.

This clonotype has a count of ten or more. This rearrangement joins TRBV12-5 to TRBJ1-1; no clear D gene. This CDR3 is built from 12 residues. The ends were cut back, 7 bases at V and 1 base at J, with 7 bases in the middle. CDR1 is LGHNT, CDR2 FRNRAP, per germline. The CDR3 DNA is TGTGCTAGTGCCCCAGGGAACACTGAAGCTTTCTTT. As protein: CASAPGNTEAFF.

The rearrangement uses TRBV20-1 and TRBJ2-7; 12 nucleotides agree with TRBD2. This CDR3 region has 14 residues. The V gene's germline CDR1 is DFQATT and CDR2 SNEGSKA (reference sequence). V was clipped by 3 bases and J by 5 bases; unmatched bases: 5. In DNA form, the CDR3 reads TGCAGTGCTAGCACGACTAGCGGGAGCAACGAGCAGTACTTC. Protein product: CSASTTSGSNEQYF.

The chain recombines TRBV12-3 or TRBV12-4 with TRBJ2-7, with 10 nucleotides matching TRBD1. The CDR3 length is 16 residues. Germline trimming cut 3 bases from V and 2 bases from J; bases unmatched to any gene: 7. DNA of the CDR3: TGTGCCAGCAGTTTCCCAACCGGGACAGGGGCCTACGAGCAGTACTTC. Its protein is CASSFPTGTGAYEQYF.

This clonotype was counted ten times or more. The chain uses TRBV29-1 and TRBJ2-5, with 8 nucleotides matching TRBD2. Germline CDR1 is SQVTM and CDR2 is ANQGSEA. The CDR3 has 15 residues. J was trimmed by 5 bases and V by 7 bases; bases with no gene match: 15. In DNA, the CDR3 is TGCAGCGCCGCGCGCCCGGGAGGGAGTGGGGAGACCCAGTACTTC. This encodes CSAARPGGSGETQYF.

This clonotype was found a few times. The chain links TRBV11-2 to TRBJ2-2; possible D gene TRBD1, 6 bases. The CDR3 runs 15 residues. The germline V gene has CDR1 SGHAT and CDR2 FQNNGV. Trimming left V 5 bases short and J 0 bases short, with 10 bases between. The CDR3 protein is CASSPRTANTGELFF. CDR3 nucleotide sequence: TGTGCCAGCAGCCCCCGGACAGCGAACACCGGGGAGCTGTTTTTT.

A word on this clonotype: One end of the junction fails to match germline, which may point to a read error. The chain links TRBV6-5 to TRBJ2-7, with D unresolved. CDR1 is MNHEY, CDR2 SVGAGI, per germline. The CDR3 totals 11 residues. As DNA, the CDR3 is TGTGCCAGCAGTTACTCGGTGGCAGCTCAATTC. Its protein is CASSYSVAAQF.

In this sample, this clonotype turned up many times. The chain employs TRBV5-1 and TRBJ1-2, with TRBD1 as a possible D gene (5 bases). This CDR3 region has 15 residues. Trimming shortened V by 0 bases and J by 8 bases, and 17 bases separated the two germline ends. Germline V gene sequence: CDR1 SGHRS, CDR2 YFSETQ. For the CDR3, the DNA is TGCGCCAGCAGCTTGGGCACTACAGGCACGGGGGGCTACACCTTC. Translation: CASSLGTTGTGGYTF.

This clonotype was picked up many times. The chain uses TRBV7-8 and TRBJ2-2; D remains ambiguous. Germline assignment: CDR1 SGHVS and CDR2 FQNEAQ. The CDR3 is 12 amino acids. Trimming shortened V by 2 bases and J by 7 bases, and 5 bases separated the two germline ends. CDR3 coding DNA: TGTGCCAGCAGCTTAAGTGTCGGGGAGCTGTTTTTT. Translating it yields CASSLSVGELFF.

The gene calls are TRBV6-5 and TRBJ2-1; TRBD2 is a possible D gene (6 bases). The CDR3 has 15 amino acids. V was clipped by 4 bases and J by 4 bases, with 14 bases between them. Per germline, CDR1 MNHEY and CDR2 SVGAGI. CDR3 loop: CASSSAGLTYNEQFF. CDR3 DNA: TGTGCCAGCAGTTCAGCGGGCCTCACATACAATGAGCAGTTCTTC.

This clonotype has ten or more counts. The chain combines TRBV2 with TRBJ1-2; 8 bases line up with TRBD1. Per germline, CDR1 SNHLY and CDR2 FYNNEI. The CDR3 consists of 14 residues. With 6 bases clipped from V and 6 bases from J, the junction kept 9 bases outside the gene matches. The CDR3 region is CASSQRWTGHGYTF. In DNA, the CDR3 is TGTGCCAGCAGCCAACGCTGGACAGGGCATGGCTACACCTTC.

This clonotype came up many times. V gene TRBV20-1 combines with J gene TRBJ2-5; D not resolved. The CDR3 has 11 amino acids. Germline-derived CDR1 and CDR2 are DFQATT and SNEGSKA (reference sequence). CDR3 loop: CSVVVQETQYF. The CDR3 DNA reads TGCAGCGTGGTCGTCCAAGAGACCCAGTACTTC.

This clonotype was counted at least ten times. The chain combines TRBV5-1 with TRBJ2-6, with a tentative D call TRBD2 (6 bases). Germline values: CDR1 SGHRS, CDR2 YFSETQ. The V end was cut by 4 bases, the J end by 1 base, with 12 bases between. This CDR3 has 16 amino acids. CDR3 nucleotides: TGCGCCAGCAGCAGGGACTTACAATCTGGGGCCAACGTCCTGACTTTC. Protein: CASSRDLQSGANVLTF.

This clonotype was found many times. The rearrangement uses TRBV3-1 and TRBJ2-2; the match to TRBD2 covers 9 bases. Germline values: CDR1 LGHDT, CDR2 YNNKEL (reference sequence). The CDR3 sequence is 18 residues long. V lost 4 bases to trimming and J lost 3 bases; unmatched junction nucleotides: 12. The CDR3 DNA reads TGTGCCAGCAGCCGCGCAGATTTAGCGGGAGTAGACACCGGGGAGCTGTTTTTT. This gives the protein CASSRADLAGVDTGELFF.

This chain uses TRBV30 with TRBJ2-2; D unclear. Germline V gives CDR1 GTSNPN, CDR2 SVGIG (reference sequence). The germline V and J ends were trimmed by 3 bases and 1 base, with 3 bases remaining between them. CDR3 size: 12 residues. The DNA of the CDR3 is TGTGCCTGGAGCGGGAACACCGGGGAGCTGTTTTTT. Translation: CAWSGNTGELFF.

This clonotype showed up many times. The chain couples TRBV6-2 or TRBV6-3 to TRBJ2-4, with 7 bases fitting TRBD2. This CDR3 is 21 amino acids long. Germline V gene lookup returns CDR1 MNHEY and CDR2 SVGEGT. With V trimmed by 6 bases and J by 1 base, 24 bases remained unmatched. CDR3 nucleotides: TGTGCCAGCAGCATAGGACTAGTGGGGAGGGGCCCCATATCGGCCAAAAACATTCAGTACTTC. Encoded protein: CASSIGLVGRGPISAKNIQYF.

The V call is TRBV6-2 or TRBV6-3, the J call TRBJ2-5, with D possibly being TRBD2 (6 bases). V gave up 8 bases and J gave up 2 bases, with 9 bases separating them. CDR1 is MNHEY, CDR2 SVGEGT, per germline. CDR3 length: 12 residues. CDR3 region: CASRTMQETQYF. For the CDR3, the DNA is TGTGCCAGCCGGACTATGCAAGAGACCCAGTACTTC.

This clonotype was seen repeatedly, ten times or more. The rearrangement uses TRBV28 and TRBJ2-7; D is possibly TRBD1 or TRBD2 (5 bases each). Germline-derived CDR1 and CDR2 are MDHEN and SYDVKM. The CDR3 is 14 amino acids. V lost 7 bases and J 4 bases, leaving 17 bases between the germline ends. The CDR3, as DNA: TGTGCCAGCACCCCGTTCGGGGCAGTGTACGAGCAGTACTTC. Protein sequence: CASTPFGAVYEQYF.

This clonotype was counted ten times or more. The chain employs TRBV10-3 and TRBJ2-7, with D unclear. Germline V gene lookup returns CDR1 ENHRY and CDR2 SYGVKD. The CDR3 covers 14 residues. The V gene lost 3 bases and the J gene lost 0 bases, with 9 bases spanning the gap. CDR3 protein: CAISEGQISYEQYF. CDR3 DNA: TGTGCCATCAGTGAAGGGCAGATCTCCTACGAGCAGTACTTC.

This clonotype appeared many times. CDR3 residues: CSARDPWAEGGNQETQYF. The CDR3 DNA is TGCAGTGCTAGAGATCCTTGGGCCGAAGGGGGGAATCAAGAGACCCAGTACTTC. V gene TRBV20-1 combines with J gene TRBJ2-5; either TRBD1 or TRBD2 may fit D (6 bases each). Trimming stripped 0 bases from V and 2 bases from J, with 22 bases between. This CDR3 has 18 amino acids. Germline V gives CDR1 DFQATT, CDR2 SNEGSKA (reference sequence).